This passage covers 6 T cell receptor beta chains from one sample sequenced in a study of identical twins. MiXCR was run by TCRdb on the 5' RACE reads, yielding one entry per CDR3 protein. The profile shows roughly 690,000 distinct CDR3 sequences, over 5% of them singletons. Sequencing was performed on naive T cells sorted from blood. These receptors were obtained from a young man in good health.

The table lists this clonotype with a few counts. The chain couples TRBV6-1 to TRBJ1-2, with a possible D match to TRBD1 (6 bases). The germline CDR1 and CDR2 sequences are MNHNS and SASEGT. The CDR3 contains 14 residues. Trimming removed 10 bases at V and 6 bases at J, with 21 bases between. CDR3 sequence (DNA): TGTGCCACCCAAAAACTTGGGCAGGGGCATGGCTACACCTTC. This encodes CATQKLGQGHGYTF.

This clonotype was seen repeatedly, ten times or more. The chain recombines TRBV6-1 with TRBJ2-7; TRBD1 might be the D (5 bases). This CDR3 contains 14 residues. Germline assignment: CDR1 MNHNS and CDR2 SASEGT. The V end was cut by 5 bases, the J end by 1 base, with 12 bases between. DNA for the CDR3: TGTGCCAGCAGTCCGTCCAGGGATTCCTACGAGCAGTACGTC. It encodes CASSPSRDSYEQYV.

This clonotype was detected ten times or more. This sequence joins TRBV15 and TRBJ1-2; D is undetermined. The CDR3 has 13 amino acids. CDR1 is LNHNV and CDR2 is YYDKDF in the germline V gene (reference sequence). V was clipped by 0 bases and J by 7 bases, with 9 bases between them. The CDR3, as DNA: TGTGCCACCAGCAGAGATGAATTGGGTGGCTACACCTTC. This sequence encodes CATSRDELGGYTF.

This clonotype was seen more than once but under ten times. The chain recombines TRBV28 with TRBJ2-7, with 7 bases matching TRBD1. Germline V gene data show CDR1 as MDHEN and CDR2 as SYDVKM. Trimming removed 6 bases from V and 3 bases from J; junction bases left unmatched: 8. The CDR3 covers 14 residues. As DNA, the CDR3 is TGTGCCAGCAGGGCCGGGACAGAGATCTACGAGCAGTACTTC. Amino acids: CASRAGTEIYEQYF.

The gene calls are TRBV28 and TRBJ2-7; possible D gene TRBD2, 5 bases. Between the trimmed V and J ends, which lost 1 base and 2 bases, there was a span of 12 bases. The CDR3 runs to 15 residues. Germline CDR1 reads MDHEN; CDR2 reads SYDVKM. CDR3: CASSLLGGSAYEQYF. CDR3 DNA: TGTGCCAGCAGTTTATTGGGCGGGTCGGCCTACGAGCAGTACTTC.

DNA for the CDR3: TGTGCCAGCAGCTCGCCCAGGATTAGGGGGCGGATCACAGATACGCAGTATTTT. Translated, it gives CASSSPRIRGRITDTQYF. This chain uses TRBV11-2 with TRBJ2-3, with 7 bases identical to TRBD1. J gave up 2 bases and V 4 bases, and 15 bases lay outside the gene matches. Germline loops: CDR1 SGHAT, CDR2 FQNNGV. The CDR3 covers 18 residues. Full variable domain (rest looked up from reference TRBV11-2 and TRBJ2-3): EAGVAQSPRYKIIEKRQSVAFWCNPISGHATLYWYQQILGQGPKLLIQFQNNGVVDDSQLPKDRFSAERLKGVDSTLKIQPAKLEDSAVYLCASSSPRIRGRITDTQYFGPGTRLTVL.